This entry concerns a single TCR beta chain. The data derive from a study of tumour-infiltrating T cells in Burkitt lymphoma. Study in general: Survival, overall and progression-free, tracked with productive clonality.

The CDR3 has 18 residues. Germline V gives CDR1 SGHDN, CDR2 FVKESK. V dropped 1 base and J dropped 9 bases, with 26 bases sitting between them. Profiled with immunoSEQ multiplex PCR; TCRdb holds only in-frame clones, not every one. This sample carries around 14,000 clones, 60% to 80% of them seen once, and the ten largest clones take about 7.7%. The clonotype was recovered from a human donor with diffuse large B-cell lymphoma. Source material: tumor tissue. This chain uses TRBV14 with TRBJ2-3; D may be TRBD1 or TRBD2 (7 bases each). CDR3 sequence: CASSQGRGREITGVTQYF. The DNA of the CDR3 is TGTGCCAGCAGCCAAGGTAGGGGGCGGGAGATAACCGGCGTGACGCAGTATTTT.